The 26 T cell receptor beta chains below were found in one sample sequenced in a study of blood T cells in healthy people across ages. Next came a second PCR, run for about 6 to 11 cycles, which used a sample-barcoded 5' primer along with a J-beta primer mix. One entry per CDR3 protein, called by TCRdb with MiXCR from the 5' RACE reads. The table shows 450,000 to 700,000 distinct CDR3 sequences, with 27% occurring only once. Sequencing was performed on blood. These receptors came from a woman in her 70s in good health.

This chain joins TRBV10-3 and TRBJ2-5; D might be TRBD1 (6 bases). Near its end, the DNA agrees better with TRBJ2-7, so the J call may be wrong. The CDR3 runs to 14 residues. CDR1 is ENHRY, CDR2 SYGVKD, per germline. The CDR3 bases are TGTGCCATCAGTGACCAAGTTACAGGGCGCGAGCAGTACTTC. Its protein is CAISDQVTGREQYF.

CDR3 in DNA: TGTGCCAGCAGCCGTTCCCTCACCGGGACAGGGGATCGGGAGCTGTTTTTT. Protein product: CASSRSLTGTGDRELFF. The rearrangement links TRBV7-2 to TRBJ2-2; the match to TRBD1 covers 10 bases. Germline trimming cut 5 bases from V and 9 bases from J; bases unmatched to any gene: 15. Germline V gene sequence: CDR1 SGHTA, CDR2 FQGNSA. This CDR3 has 17 amino acids.

The CDR3 DNA follows: TGCGCCAGCAGCCCGAGGATCGGGGCTCAAGAGACCCAGTACTTC. Translated: CASSPRIGAQETQYF. This chain connects TRBV4-3 to TRBJ2-5; D could derive from TRBD1 or TRBD2 (5 bases each). The V gene's germline CDR1 is LGHNA and CDR2 YSLEER. V shed 4 bases and J shed 2 bases, with 14 bases lying between them. The CDR3 extends over 15 amino acids.

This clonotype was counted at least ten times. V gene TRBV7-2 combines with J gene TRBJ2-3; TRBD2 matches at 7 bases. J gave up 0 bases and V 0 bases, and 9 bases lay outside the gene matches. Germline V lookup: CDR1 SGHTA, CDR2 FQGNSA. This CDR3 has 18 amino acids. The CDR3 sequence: CASSLARLGRASTDTQYF. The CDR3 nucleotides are TGTGCCAGCAGCTTAGCGCGGCTAGGGAGGGCAAGCACAGATACGCAGTATTTT.

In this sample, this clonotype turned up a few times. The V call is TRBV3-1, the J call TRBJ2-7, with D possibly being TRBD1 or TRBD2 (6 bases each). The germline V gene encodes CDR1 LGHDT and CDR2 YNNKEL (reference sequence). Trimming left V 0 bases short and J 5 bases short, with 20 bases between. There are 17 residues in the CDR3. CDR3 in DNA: TGTGCCAGCAGCCAAGATCAGGGGACCGGGGGATTGGACGAGCAGTACTTC. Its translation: CASSQDQGTGGLDEQYF.

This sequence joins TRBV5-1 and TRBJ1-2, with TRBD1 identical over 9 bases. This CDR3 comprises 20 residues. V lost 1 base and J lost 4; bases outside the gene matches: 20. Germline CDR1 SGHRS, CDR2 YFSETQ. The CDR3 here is CASSLNPLGQGSQEGYGYTF. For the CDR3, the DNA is TGCGCCAGCAGCTTGAATCCCCTGGGACAGGGCTCCCAAGAAGGCTATGGCTACACCTTC.

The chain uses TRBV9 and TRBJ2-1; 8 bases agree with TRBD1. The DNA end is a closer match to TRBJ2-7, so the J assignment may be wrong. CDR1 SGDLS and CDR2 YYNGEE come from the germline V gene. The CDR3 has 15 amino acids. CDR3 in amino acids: CASSSTGTGSYEQYF. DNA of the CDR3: TGTGCCAGCAGCTCTACCGGGACAGGATCCTACGAGCAGTACTTC.

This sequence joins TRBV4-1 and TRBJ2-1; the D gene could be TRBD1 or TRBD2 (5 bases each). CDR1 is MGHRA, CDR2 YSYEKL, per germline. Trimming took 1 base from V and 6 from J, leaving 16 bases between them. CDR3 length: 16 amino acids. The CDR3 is CASSQGPGRIANEQFF. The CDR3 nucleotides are TGCGCCAGCAGCCAAGGTCCGGGACGTATCGCCAATGAGCAGTTCTTC.

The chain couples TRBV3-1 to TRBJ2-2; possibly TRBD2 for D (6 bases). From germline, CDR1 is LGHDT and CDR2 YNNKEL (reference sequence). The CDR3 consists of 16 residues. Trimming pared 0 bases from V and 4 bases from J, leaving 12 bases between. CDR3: CASSQEWGRPTGELFF. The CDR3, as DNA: TGTGCCAGCAGCCAAGAGTGGGGGAGGCCCACCGGGGAGCTGTTTTTT. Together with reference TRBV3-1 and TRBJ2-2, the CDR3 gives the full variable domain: DTAVSQTPKYLVTQMGNDKSIKCEQNLGHDTMYWYKQDSKKFLKIMFSYNNKELIINETVPNRFSPKSPDKAHLNLHINSLELGDSAVYFCASSQEWGRPTGELFFGEGSRLTVL.

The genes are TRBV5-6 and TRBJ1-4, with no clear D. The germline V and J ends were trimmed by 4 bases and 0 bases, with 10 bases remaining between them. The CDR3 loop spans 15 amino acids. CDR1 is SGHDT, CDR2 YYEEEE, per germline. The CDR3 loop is CASSPFDATNEKLFF. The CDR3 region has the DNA TGTGCCAGCAGCCCTTTCGATGCAACTAATGAAAAACTGTTTTTT. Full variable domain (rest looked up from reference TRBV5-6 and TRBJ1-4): DAGVTQSPTHLIKTRGQQVTLRCSPKSGHDTVSWYQQALGQGPQFIFQYYEEEERQRGNFPDRFSGHQFPNYSSELNVNALLLGDSALYLCASSPFDATNEKLFFGSGTQLSVL.

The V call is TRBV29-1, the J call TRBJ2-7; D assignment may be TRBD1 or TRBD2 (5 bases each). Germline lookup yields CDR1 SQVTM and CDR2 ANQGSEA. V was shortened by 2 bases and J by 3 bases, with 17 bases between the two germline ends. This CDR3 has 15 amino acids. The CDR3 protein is CSVELPQGAYYEQYF. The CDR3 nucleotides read TGCAGCGTTGAACTCCCCCAGGGAGCATACTACGAGCAGTACTTC.

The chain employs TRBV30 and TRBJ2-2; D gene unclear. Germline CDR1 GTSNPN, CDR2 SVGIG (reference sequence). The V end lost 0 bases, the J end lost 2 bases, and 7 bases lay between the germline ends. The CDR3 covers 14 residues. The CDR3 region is CAWSVRVNTGELFF. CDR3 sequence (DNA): TGTGCCTGGAGTGTACGGGTTAACACCGGGGAGCTGTTTTTT. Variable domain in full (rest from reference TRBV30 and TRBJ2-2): SQTIHQWPATLVQPVGSPLSLECTVEGTSNPNLYWYRQAAGRGLQLLFYSVGIGQISSEVPQNLSASRPQDRQFILSSKKLLLSDSGFYLCAWSVRVNTGELFFGEGSRLTVL.

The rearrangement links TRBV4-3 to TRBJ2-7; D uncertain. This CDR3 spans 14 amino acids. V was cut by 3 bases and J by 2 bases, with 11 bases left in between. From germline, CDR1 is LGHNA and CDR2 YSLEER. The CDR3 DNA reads TGCGCCAGCAGCCACGCCGAGATTCCCTACGAGCAGTACTTC. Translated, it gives CASSHAEIPYEQYF.

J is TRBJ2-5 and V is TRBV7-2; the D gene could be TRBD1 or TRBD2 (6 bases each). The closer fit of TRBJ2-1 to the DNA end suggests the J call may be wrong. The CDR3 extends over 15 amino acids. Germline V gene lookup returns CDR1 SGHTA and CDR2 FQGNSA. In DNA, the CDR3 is TGTGCCAGCAGCTTGTTTTACGGGGGCCTCGATGAGCAGTTCTTC. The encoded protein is CASSLFYGGLDEQFF.

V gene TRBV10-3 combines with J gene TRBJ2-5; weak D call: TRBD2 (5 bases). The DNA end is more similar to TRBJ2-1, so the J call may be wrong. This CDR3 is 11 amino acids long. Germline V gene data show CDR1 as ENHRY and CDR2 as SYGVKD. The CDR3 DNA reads TGTGCCATCATGGAGGTTAATGAGCAGTTCTTC. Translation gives CAIMEVNEQFF.

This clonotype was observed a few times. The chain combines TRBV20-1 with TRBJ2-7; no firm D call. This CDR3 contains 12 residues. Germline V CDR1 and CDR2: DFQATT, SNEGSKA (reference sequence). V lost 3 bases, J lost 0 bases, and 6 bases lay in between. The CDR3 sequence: CSASSSSYEQYF. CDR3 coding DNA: TGCAGTGCTAGCTCCAGCTCCTACGAGCAGTACTTC.

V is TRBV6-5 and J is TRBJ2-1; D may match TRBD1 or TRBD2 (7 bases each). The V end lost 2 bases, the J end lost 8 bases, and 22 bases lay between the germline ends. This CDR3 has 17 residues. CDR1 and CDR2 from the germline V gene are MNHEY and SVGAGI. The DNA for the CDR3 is TGTGCCAGCAGTTACAGCCGGGGGGCAGGGGGAAGCGATGAGCAGTTCTTC. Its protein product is CASSYSRGAGGSDEQFF.

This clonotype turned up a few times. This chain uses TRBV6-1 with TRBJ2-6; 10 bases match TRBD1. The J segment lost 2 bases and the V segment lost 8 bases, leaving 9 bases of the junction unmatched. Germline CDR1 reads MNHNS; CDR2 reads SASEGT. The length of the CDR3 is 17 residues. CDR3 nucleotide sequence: TGTGCCAGCGATAACCGACAGGGGGCTGCTGGGGCCAACGTCCTGACTTTC. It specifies CASDNRQGAAGANVLTF.

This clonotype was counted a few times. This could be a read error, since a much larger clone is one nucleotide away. The CDR3 protein is CARSVGKNTEAFF. The CDR3 DNA follows: TGTGCCCGGAGTGTAGGAAAGAACACTGAAGCTTTCTTT. The V and J genes are TRBV30 and TRBJ1-1; no reliable D call. Per germline, CDR1 GTSNPN and CDR2 SVGIG (reference sequence). This CDR3 contains 13 residues.

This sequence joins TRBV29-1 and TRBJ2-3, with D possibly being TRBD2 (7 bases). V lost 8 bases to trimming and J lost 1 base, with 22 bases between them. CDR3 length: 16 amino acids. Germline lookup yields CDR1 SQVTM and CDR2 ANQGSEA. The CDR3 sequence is CSSQGGGGRRTDTQYF. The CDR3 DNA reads TGCAGCTCGCAGGGCGGCGGGGGCCGACGCACAGATACGCAGTATTTT.

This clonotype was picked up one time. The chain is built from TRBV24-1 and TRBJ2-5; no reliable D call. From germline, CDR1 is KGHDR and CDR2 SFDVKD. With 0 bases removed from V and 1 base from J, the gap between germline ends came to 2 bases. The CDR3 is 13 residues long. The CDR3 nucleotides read TGTGCCACCAGTGATTTGGTCCAAGAGACCCAGTACTTC. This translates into CATSDLVQETQYF.

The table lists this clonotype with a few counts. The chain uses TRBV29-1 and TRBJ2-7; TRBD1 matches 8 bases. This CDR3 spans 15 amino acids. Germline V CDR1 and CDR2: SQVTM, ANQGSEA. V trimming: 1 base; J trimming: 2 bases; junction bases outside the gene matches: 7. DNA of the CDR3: TGCAGCGTTGAAGGGGGGACAGGAGGAACCTACGAGCAGTACTTC. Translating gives CSVEGGTGGTYEQYF.

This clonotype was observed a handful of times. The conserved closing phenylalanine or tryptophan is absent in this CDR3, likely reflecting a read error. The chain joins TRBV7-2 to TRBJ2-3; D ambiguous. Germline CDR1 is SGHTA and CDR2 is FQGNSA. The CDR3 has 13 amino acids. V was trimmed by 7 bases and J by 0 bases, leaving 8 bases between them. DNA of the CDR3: TGTGCCAGCACCCAGCCCAGCACAGATACGCAGTATCTT. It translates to CASTQPSTDTQYL.

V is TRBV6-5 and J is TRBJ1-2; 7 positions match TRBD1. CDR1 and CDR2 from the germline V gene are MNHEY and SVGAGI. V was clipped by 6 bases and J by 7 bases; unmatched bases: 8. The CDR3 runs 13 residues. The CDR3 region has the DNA TGTGCCAGCAGGGAAAGGGGGCCGGGTGGCTACACCTTC. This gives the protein CASRERGPGGYTF.

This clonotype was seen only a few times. CDR3 sequence: CASSTKQGEETQYF. CDR3 DNA: TGTGCCAGCAGCACAAAACAGGGGGAAGAGACCCAGTACTTC. The gene calls are TRBV21-1 and TRBJ2-5; the D call in the table, TRBD1, was not verified against the DNA. TRBV21-1 is designated a pseudogene. This CDR3 region has 14 residues.

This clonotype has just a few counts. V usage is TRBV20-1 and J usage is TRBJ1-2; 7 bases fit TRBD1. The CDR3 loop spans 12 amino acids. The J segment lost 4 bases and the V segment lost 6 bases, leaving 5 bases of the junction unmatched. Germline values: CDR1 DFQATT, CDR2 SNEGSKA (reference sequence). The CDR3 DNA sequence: TGCAGTGCGGGGGGACAGAGCTATGGCTACACCTTC. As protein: CSAGGQSYGYTF.